One and the same sample provided the 17 T cell receptor beta chains below, sequenced in a study of blood T cell repertoires in COVID-19. Sequencing used immunoSEQ multiplex PCR; TCRdb keeps in-frame clones, though not all of them. The repertoire holds under 300,000 clones, with roughly 88% as singletons. Sequencing was done on a sample of peripheral blood. These receptors were taken from a man at least 80 years old with acute or convalescent COVID-19.

There are a few counts of this clone. The chain joins TRBV18 to TRBJ1-5; D remains ambiguous. The CDR3 covers 13 residues. The V gene's germline CDR1 is KGHSH and CDR2 LQKENI. V was pared by 3 bases and J by 4 bases, with 7 bases between. The CDR3 reads CASSPEPNQPQHF. The CDR3 DNA is TGTGCCAGCTCACCGGAGCCTAATCAGCCCCAGCATTTT.

This clone occurred once. The chain combines TRBV29-1 with TRBJ1-3; D remains ambiguous. V shed 2 bases and J shed 4 bases, with 12 bases lying between them. Germline loops: CDR1 SQVTM, CDR2 ANQGSEA. The CDR3 runs 14 residues. The DNA of the CDR3 is TGCAGCGTTGAAAGCGGATCGATAGGAAACACCATATATTTT. It specifies CSVESGSIGNTIYF.

The V call is TRBV28, the J call TRBJ2-3; D is possibly TRBD1 (5 bases). The ends were cut back, 5 bases at V and 0 bases at J, with 18 bases in the middle. The germline V gene has CDR1 MDHEN and CDR2 SYDVKM. There are 17 residues in the CDR3. The CDR3 region is CASSALQGRTSTDTQYF. CDR3 sequence (DNA): TGTGCCAGCAGTGCCCTCCAGGGCAGAACTAGCACAGATACGCAGTATTTT.

CDR3 sequence: CASSVPGYNEKLFF. CDR3 coding DNA: TGTGCCAGCAGCGTACCAGGGTATAATGAAAAACTGTTTTTT. This chain joins TRBV11-2 and TRBJ1-4, with a weak D call TRBD1 (5 bases). The germline V gene has CDR1 SGHAT and CDR2 FQNNGV. The V gene lost 5 bases and the J gene lost 4 bases, with 11 bases spanning the gap. This CDR3 has 14 amino acids.

The rearrangement joins TRBV27 to TRBJ2-2; TRBD2 aligns across 10 bases. V trimming: 2 bases; J trimming: 5 bases; junction bases outside the gene matches: 2. Looked up from germline, CDR1 is MNHEY and CDR2 is SMNVEV (reference sequence). The CDR3 is 15 residues long. The CDR3 sequence is CASSLLAGVTGELFF. The DNA of the CDR3 is TGTGCCAGCAGTTTACTAGCGGGAGTTACCGGGGAGCTGTTTTTT.

The chain recombines TRBV3-1 (or the pseudogene TRBV3-2) with TRBJ2-2; TRBD1 matches at 9 bases. This CDR3 is 18 amino acids long. After removal of 6 bases from V and 5 bases from J, the junction contained 16 bases not matched to a gene. Germline V gene sequence: CDR1 LGHDT, CDR2 YNNKEL (reference sequence). As DNA, the CDR3 is TGTGCCAGCAGAGACCTTGGGAGGGACAGGGAAACGACCGGGGAGCTGTTTTTT. Translation: CASRDLGRDRETTGELFF.

The chain recombines TRBV23-1 with TRBJ1-5; a weak D match, TRBD1 (6 bases). TRBV23-1 is placed among ORFs of uncertain function. The CDR3 is 21 amino acids. V gave up 6 bases and J gave up 0 bases, with 30 bases separating them. Here the CDR3 reads CASRLTGHPGQQSPSNQPQHF. The CDR3 nucleotides read TGCGCCAGCAGACTCACGGGGCATCCTGGACAGCAATCACCTAGCAATCAGCCCCAGCATTTT.

This chain joins TRBV4-1 and TRBJ2-3; the D is unclear. This CDR3 has 13 amino acids. The germline V and J ends were trimmed by 0 bases and 4 bases, with 5 bases remaining between them. Per the germline V gene, CDR1 is MGHRA and CDR2 is YSYEKL. CDR3 nucleotides: TGCGCCAGCAGCCAAGATAATCCAGATACGCAGTATTTT. Translated, it gives CASSQDNPDTQYF.

The chain carries TRBV7-9 and TRBJ2-3; 8 bases are shared with TRBD2. Per germline, CDR1 SEHNR and CDR2 FQNEAQ (reference sequence). The CDR3 is 17 residues long. With V trimmed by 1 base and J by 3 bases, 9 bases remained unmatched. The CDR3 nucleotides read TGTGCCAGCAGCTTAGTTCGCGGGAGGCTAGGGACAGATACGCAGTATTTT. Translating gives CASSLVRGRLGTDTQYF.

V is TRBV6-5 and J is TRBJ1-1, with a weak D call TRBD1 (5 bases). Trimming pared 11 bases from V and 1 base from J, leaving 11 bases between. Germline CDR1 and CDR2: MNHEY and SVGAGI. The CDR3 sequence is 12 residues long. This CDR3 is CAGSTGNTEAFF. In DNA form, the CDR3 reads TGTGCCGGAAGTACAGGGAACACTGAAGCTTTCTTT.

This clone was picked up one time. This chain joins TRBV10-3 and TRBJ1-3; TRBD1 might be the D (5 bases). With 3 bases removed from V and 4 bases from J, the gap between germline ends came to 19 bases. The CDR3 length is 17 residues. Germline loops: CDR1 ENHRY, CDR2 SYGVKD. CDR3 nucleotide sequence: TGTGCCATCAGTGAAATCCCATATTCAAGGGGAGGAAACACCATATATTTT. Translating gives CAISEIPYSRGGNTIYF.

The CDR3: CASRSVPYEQYF. For the CDR3, the DNA is TGTGCCAGCAGGAGCGTCCCCTACGAGCAGTACTTC. V is TRBV28 and J is TRBJ2-7; D uncertain. CDR1 is MDHEN and CDR2 is SYDVKM in the germline V gene. V lost 6 bases to trimming and J lost 2 bases, with 8 bases between them. The length of the CDR3 is 12 residues.

Here the CDR3 DNA reads TGTGCCAGCAGTAGAACCGGGTCCCCGGACACTGAAGCTTTCTTT. Residues: CASSRTGSPDTEAFF. V usage is TRBV6-4 and J usage is TRBJ1-1; D is uncertain. The CDR3 is 15 amino acids. Trimming took 5 bases from V and 3 from J, leaving 16 bases between them. Germline V gene sequence: CDR1 MRHNA, CDR2 SNTAGT.

J is TRBJ2-1 and V is TRBV6-2 or TRBV6-3, with 15 bases that match TRBD2. The V gene end was trimmed by 2 bases and the J gene end by 3 bases; junction bases not matched to a gene: 14. The CDR3 runs to 21 residues. CDR1 is MNHEY and CDR2 is SVGEGT in the germline V gene. The CDR3 protein is CASSYQRTSGRVTLSYNEQFF. For the CDR3, the DNA is TGTGCCAGCAGTTACCAAAGGACTAGCGGGAGGGTAACTCTAAGCTACAATGAGCAGTTCTTC.

This chain joins TRBV10-3 and TRBJ1-1; D perhaps matches TRBD1 (5 bases). The CDR3 has 13 amino acids. V dropped 8 bases and J dropped 3 bases, with 13 bases sitting between them. The germline V gene encodes CDR1 ENHRY and CDR2 SYGVKD. CDR3 nucleotides: TGTGCCATCGGTTCAGGGATGGACACTGAAGCTTTCTTT. It codes for CAIGSGMDTEAFF.

This chain connects TRBV19 to TRBJ1-5; weak D call: TRBD1 (6 bases). Trimming pared 5 bases from V and 0 bases from J, leaving 14 bases between. The CDR3 length is 16 residues. The germline V gene has CDR1 LNHDA and CDR2 SQIVND (reference sequence). For the CDR3, the DNA is TGTGCCAGTAGTTCCAGGGGTCCCCTTAGCAATCAGCCCCAGCATTTT. It is translated as CASSSRGPLSNQPQHF.

V usage is TRBV11-3 and J usage is TRBJ2-7; D gene ambiguous. This CDR3 has 14 amino acids. The V and J ends lost 0 bases and 4 bases respectively, with 10 bases between them. The germline V gene encodes CDR1 SGHNT and CDR2 YENEEA. The CDR3 nucleotides are TGTGCCAGCAGCTTAGATCATGGCACGTACGAGCAGTACTTC. Its translation is CASSLDHGTYEQYF.